The 28 T cell receptor beta chains in this list originate from one sample, sequenced in a study of cytomegalovirus exposure and HLA in healthy donors (dated by TCRdb to about 2017). The library came from the immunoSEQ multiplex PCR assay. For the multiplex PCR, a mixture combining 60 forward primers for TCR Vbeta segments and 13 reverse primers for TCR Jbeta segments was used. TCRdb stores this immuneACCESS table with in-frame sequences only. Part of the clones is absent; in the studies checked, under half of the shortfall reflects unresolved V genes, and no reason is known for the rest. This sample lists about 96,000 clones; 70% to 85% were detected once. The ten most abundant clones make up approximately 3% of the sample. Sample: PBMCs. Every receptor here comes from a young man in good health and CMV-seronegative.

The chain has TRBV7-2 and TRBJ2-1; possible D gene TRBD1, 6 bases. V was trimmed by 5 bases and J by 10 bases, leaving 15 bases between them. CDR3 length: 13 residues. Germline values: CDR1 SGHTA, CDR2 FQGNSA. CDR3 DNA: TGTGCCAGCAGCCATCAACAGGGCCGAGAGCAGTTCTTC. Amino acid sequence: CASSHQQGREQFF. The full variable domain, with the rest looked up from reference TRBV7-2 and TRBJ2-1, is GAGVSQSPSNKVTEKGKDVELRCDPISGHTALYWYRQSLGQGLEFLIYFQGNSAPDKSGLPSDRFSAERTGGSVSTLTIQRTQQEDSAVYLCASSHQQGREQFFGPGTRLTVL.

The J gene is TRBJ1-1, the V gene TRBV28, with TRBD1 identical over 12 bases. The germline gives CDR1 MDHEN, CDR2 SYDVKM. Trimming removed 6 bases from V and 4 bases from J; junction bases left unmatched: 6. The CDR3 runs 15 residues. The CDR3 bases are TGTGCCAGCAGGGGGGACAGGGGGCCGATCACTGAAGCTTTCTTT. Its protein is CASRGDRGPITEAFF.

In this sample, this clone turned up a few times. This chain connects TRBV5-5 to TRBJ1-2, with D possibly matching TRBD1 (5 bases). Per germline, CDR1 SGHKS and CDR2 YYEKEE (reference sequence). This CDR3 contains 16 residues. Trimming cost V 0 bases and J 4 bases, with 16 bases left between them. Here the CDR3 DNA reads TGTGCCAGCAGCTTGGATGTGGCAGGGTTGATCTATGGCTACACCTTC. It translates to CASSLDVAGLIYGYTF.

The chain has TRBV5-1 and TRBJ1-4; possible D gene TRBD1, 5 bases. V dropped 4 bases and J dropped 12 bases, with 16 bases sitting between them. This CDR3 has 13 amino acids. The germline gives CDR1 SGHRS, CDR2 YFSETQ. CDR3 coding DNA: TGCGCCAGCAGCATAGGGACTGTCGGCGAACTGTTTTTT. Encoded protein: CASSIGTVGELFF. Using reference TRBV5-1 and TRBJ1-4 for the parts outside the CDR3, the full variable domain is KAGVTQTPRYLIKTRGQQVTLSCSPISGHRSVSWYQQTPGQGLQFLFEYFSETQRNKGNFPGRFSGRQFSNSRSEMNVSTLELGDSALYLCASSIGTVGELFFGSGTQLSVL.

The chain combines TRBV13 with TRBJ2-7; possibly TRBD2 for D (6 bases). Germline CDR1 reads PRHDT; CDR2 reads FYEKMQ (reference sequence). This CDR3 has 14 residues. V lost 6 bases and J lost 1, with 13 bases in between. Written as DNA, the CDR3 is TGTGCCAGCAGTAGGGGACTCAATTCCTACGAGCAGTACTTC. Translating gives CASSRGLNSYEQYF.

J is TRBJ2-2 and V is TRBV6-5; TRBD2 might be the D (6 bases). The CDR3 runs 13 residues. The germline CDR1 and CDR2 sequences are MNHEY and SVGAGI. Trimming left V 4 bases short and J 7 bases short, with 10 bases between. CDR3 in amino acids: CASSWRENGELFF. CDR3 DNA sequence: TGTGCCAGCAGTTGGCGGGAAAACGGGGAGCTGTTTTTT.

V gene TRBV29-1 combines with J gene TRBJ2-6, with D tentatively TRBD1 (6 bases). The germline gives CDR1 SQVTM, CDR2 ANQGSEA. Trimming left V 4 bases short and J 0 bases short, with 13 bases between. The CDR3 is 16 residues long. The CDR3 DNA sequence: TGCAGCGTTGGACAGGCTCGTATCTCTGGGGCCAACGTCCTGACTTTC. Its translation is CSVGQARISGANVLTF.

This chain links TRBV2 with TRBJ1-3; 8 bases map to TRBD1. Trimming at V came to 4 bases and at J to 3 bases, leaving 8 bases not matched to a gene. CDR3 length equals 16 residues. The germline V gene has CDR1 SNHLY and CDR2 FYNNEI. CDR3 nucleotide sequence: TGTGCCAGCAGTGCCGGGACAGGATGGGGTGGAAACACCATATATTTT. It codes for CASSAGTGWGGNTIYF.

The sample holds a few counts of this clone. The chain joins TRBV6-5 to TRBJ1-2; 8 nucleotides agree with TRBD1. The CDR3 contains 14 residues. J gave up 6 bases and V 5 bases, and 8 bases lay outside the gene matches. The germline CDR1 and CDR2 sequences are MNHEY and SVGAGI. The DNA for the CDR3 is TGTGCCAGCAGTCCACAGTACAGGGGGAATGGCTACACCTTC. Protein product: CASSPQYRGNGYTF.

V is TRBV7-2 and J is TRBJ2-7; D may be TRBD1 (5 bases). The germline gives CDR1 SGHTA, CDR2 FQGNSA. This CDR3 comprises 14 residues. Trimming cost V 2 bases and J 6 bases, with 14 bases left between them. This chain's CDR3 is CASSLPRQGTEQYF. The CDR3 region has the DNA TGTGCCAGCAGCTTACCGCGGCAGGGAACCGAGCAGTACTTC.

The chain links TRBV5-1 to TRBJ2-4, with 7 bases aligning to TRBD1. The CDR3 is 15 residues long. J gave up 1 base and V 4 bases, and 5 bases lay outside the gene matches. The germline V gene encodes CDR1 SGHRS and CDR2 YFSETQ. DNA of the CDR3: TGCGCCAGCAGCCAGGGGGACAATGCCAAAAACATTCAGTACTTC. Translated, it gives CASSQGDNAKNIQYF.

The chain combines TRBV5-4 with TRBJ2-2; 10 bases align to TRBD1. CDR1 and CDR2 from the germline V gene are SGHNT and YYREEE (reference sequence). This CDR3 contains 14 residues. Trimming at V came to 4 bases and at J to 6 bases, leaving 3 bases not matched to a gene. CDR3 loop: CASSAGQGAGELFF. The DNA of the CDR3 is TGTGCCAGCAGCGCCGGACAGGGGGCCGGGGAGCTGTTTTTT.

V is TRBV7-8 and J is TRBJ2-7, with D tentatively TRBD2 (5 bases). V lost 1 base, J lost 6 bases, and 7 bases lay in between. The V gene's germline CDR1 is SGHVS and CDR2 FQNEAQ. This CDR3 contains 12 residues. This CDR3 is CASSLGEIEQYF. The CDR3 DNA reads TGTGCCAGCAGCTTAGGGGAGATCGAGCAGTACTTC.

This clone was detected only a few times. The chain has TRBV9 and TRBJ1-4; 8 bases are a match to TRBD1. The CDR3 consists of 14 residues. With 3 bases clipped from V and 4 bases from J, the junction kept 2 bases outside the gene matches. CDR1 and CDR2 from the germline V gene are SGDLS and YYNGEE. The chain's CDR3 is CASSETGVNEKLFF. The CDR3 DNA reads as TGTGCCAGCAGCGAGACAGGGGTTAATGAAAAACTGTTTTTT. The whole variable domain, remainder taken from reference TRBV9 and TRBJ1-4, is DSGVTQTPKHLITATGQRVTLRCSPRSGDLSVYWYQQSLDQGLQFLIQYYNGEERAKGNILERFSAQQFPDLHSELNLSSLELGDSALYFCASSETGVNEKLFFGSGTQLSVL.

V gene TRBV28 combines with J gene TRBJ2-5; possibly TRBD2 for D (5 bases). Germline V gene lookup returns CDR1 MDHEN and CDR2 SYDVKM. V lost 2 bases to trimming and J lost 5 bases, with 9 bases between them. This CDR3 has 13 amino acids. CDR3 sequence: CASSLGSMETQYF. CDR3 nucleotides: TGTGCCAGCAGTTTAGGGAGTATGGAGACCCAGTACTTC.

This clone was seen more than once but under ten times. This chain joins TRBV11-2 and TRBJ1-2; 7 bases fit TRBD1. The trim removed 5 bases at V and 4 bases at J, leaving 4 bases unmatched. This CDR3 spans 13 amino acids. Germline CDR1 and CDR2: SGHAT and FQNNGV. CDR3 loop: CASSQWDSYGYTF. The CDR3 coding sequence is TGTGCCAGCAGCCAGTGGGACAGCTATGGCTACACCTTC.

The sample holds a few counts of this clone. The J gene is TRBJ2-1, the V gene TRBV5-1, with 8 bases identical to TRBD1. Germline V gene data show CDR1 as SGHRS and CDR2 as YFSETQ. Unmatched junction bases numbered 8, after V lost 4 bases and J lost 5 bases. The CDR3 has 15 residues. CDR3: CASSPPGTGHNEQFF. The DNA of the CDR3 is TGCGCCAGCAGCCCCCCGGGGACAGGCCACAATGAGCAGTTCTTC.

The genes are TRBV7-6 and TRBJ2-1; D unclear. The CDR3 runs to 13 residues. CDR1 and CDR2 (germline): SGHVS, FNYEAQ. Trimming shortened V by 0 bases and J by 7 bases, and 7 bases separated the two germline ends. CDR3 bases: TGTGCCAGCAGCTTAGCTGAAGAGAATGAGCAGTTCTTC. Protein sequence: CASSLAEENEQFF.

A single count supports this clone. This chain links TRBV7-2 with TRBJ1-1; a weak D match, TRBD1 (6 bases). Germline assignment: CDR1 SGHTA and CDR2 FQGNSA. V was trimmed by 5 bases and J by 2 bases, leaving 12 bases between them. CDR3 length equals 14 residues. The CDR3 loop is CASSPNRDNTEAFF. The CDR3 DNA reads TGTGCCAGCAGCCCCAACAGGGATAACACTGAAGCTTTCTTT.

The chain couples TRBV7-8 to TRBJ2-1; TRBD2 aligns across 7 bases. The germline CDR1 and CDR2 sequences are SGHVS and FQNEAQ. After removal of 2 bases from V and 8 bases from J, the junction contained 6 bases not matched to a gene. The CDR3 sequence is 14 residues long. The chain's CDR3 is CASSLSGGGYEQFF. The DNA for the CDR3 is TGTGCCAGCAGCTTATCTGGCGGGGGTTATGAGCAGTTCTTC. The variable domain in full, completed from reference TRBV7-8 and TRBJ2-1, reads GAGVSQSPRYKVAKRGQDVALRCDPISGHVSLFWYQQALGQGPEFLTYFQNEAQLDKSGLPSDRFFAERPEGSVSTLKIQRTQQEDSAVYLCASSLSGGGYEQFFGPGTRLTVL.

This chain joins TRBV7-2 and TRBJ1-2, with TRBD1 matching 9 bases. CDR1 and CDR2 from the germline V gene are SGHTA and FQGNSA. After removal of 5 bases from V and 0 bases from J, the junction contained 4 bases not matched to a gene. The CDR3 extends over 15 amino acids. The CDR3 is CASSPDRGPNYGYTF. CDR3 nucleotides: TGTGCCAGCAGCCCGGACAGGGGCCCTAACTATGGCTACACCTTC.

This rearrangement joins TRBV5-1 to TRBJ2-3, with 13 bases aligning to TRBD2. V shed 4 bases, J shed 4 bases, and the junction held 3 bases outside the gene matches. The CDR3 consists of 15 residues. Germline V gene sequence: CDR1 SGHRS, CDR2 YFSETQ. CDR3 amino acids: CASSVLAGGADTQYF. In DNA form, the CDR3 reads TGCGCCAGCAGCGTACTAGCGGGGGGGGCAGATACGCAGTATTTT.

This sequence joins TRBV7-9 and TRBJ2-3; D remains unclear. Germline CDR1 SEHNR, CDR2 FQNEAQ (reference sequence). This CDR3 has 15 amino acids. V was trimmed by 5 bases and J by 3 bases, leaving 15 bases between them. CDR3 sequence reads: CASSPLSEATDTQYF. The CDR3 bases are TGTGCCAGCAGCCCACTCTCCGAAGCAACAGATACGCAGTATTTT.

This clone was counted a few times. The V and J genes are TRBV4-2 and TRBJ2-2, with 10 bases matching TRBD2. This CDR3 is built from 15 residues. From germline, CDR1 is LGHNA and CDR2 YNFKEQ. Trimming at V came to 0 bases and at J to 6 bases, leaving 1 base not matched to a gene. Here the CDR3 reads CASSQEAGGPGELFF. CDR3 nucleotide sequence: TGTGCCAGCAGCCAAGAAGCGGGGGGGCCCGGGGAGCTGTTTTTT.

This chain joins TRBV2 and TRBJ1-5; TRBD1 matches at 7 bases. The CDR3 is 13 residues long. After removal of 8 bases from V and 1 base from J, the junction contained 2 bases not matched to a gene. Germline V lookup: CDR1 SNHLY, CDR2 FYNNEI. The DNA of the CDR3 is TGTGCCAGCGGGACAGCCAGCAATCAGCCCCAGCATTTT. The encoded protein is CASGTASNQPQHF.

This sequence joins TRBV25-1 and TRBJ2-5; D call uncertain. V lost 4 bases and J 11 bases, leaving 20 bases between the germline ends. Germline V gene sequence: CDR1 MGHDK, CDR2 SYGVNS. This CDR3 comprises 14 residues. CDR3 loop: CASSGALHNFVQYF. CDR3 sequence (DNA): TGTGCCAGCAGTGGAGCACTACATAACTTCGTGCAGTACTTC.

The V and J genes are TRBV11-3 and TRBJ1-3; D gene uncertain. The V end was cut by 3 bases, the J end by 3 bases, with 3 bases between. Germline CDR1 reads SGHNT; CDR2 reads YENEEA. The CDR3 has 12 amino acids. The CDR3, as DNA: TGTGCCAGCAGCTTTCATGGAAACACCATATATTTT. It codes for CASSFHGNTIYF.

This chain connects TRBV4-2 to TRBJ1-1, with a tentative D call TRBD1 (6 bases). The germline V gene has CDR1 LGHNA and CDR2 YNFKEQ. The CDR3 is 19 residues long. Trimming removed 2 bases at V and 5 bases at J, with 27 bases between. The CDR3 region has the DNA TGTGCCAGCAGCCAAACCCCAACCCACGGCGCAGGGGCGAGGACTGAAGCTTTCTTT. Protein product: CASSQTPTHGAGARTEAFF.